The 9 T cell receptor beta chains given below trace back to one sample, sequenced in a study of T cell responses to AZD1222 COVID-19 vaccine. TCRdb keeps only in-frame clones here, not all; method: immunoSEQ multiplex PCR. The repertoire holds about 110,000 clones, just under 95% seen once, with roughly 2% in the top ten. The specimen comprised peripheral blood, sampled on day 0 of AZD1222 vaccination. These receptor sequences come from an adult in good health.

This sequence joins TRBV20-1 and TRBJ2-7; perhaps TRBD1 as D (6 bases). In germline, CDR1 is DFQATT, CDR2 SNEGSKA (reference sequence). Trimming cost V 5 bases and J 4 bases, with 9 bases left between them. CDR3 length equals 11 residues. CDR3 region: CSAPRGYEQYF. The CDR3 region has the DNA TGCAGTGCTCCCAGGGGTTACGAGCAGTACTTC.

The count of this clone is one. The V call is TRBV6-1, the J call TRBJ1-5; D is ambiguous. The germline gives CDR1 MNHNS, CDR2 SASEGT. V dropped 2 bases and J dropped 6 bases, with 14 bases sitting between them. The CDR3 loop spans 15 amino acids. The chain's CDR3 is CASSEPGVGVQPQHF. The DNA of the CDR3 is TGTGCCAGCAGTGAACCCGGGGTTGGGGTTCAGCCCCAGCATTTT.

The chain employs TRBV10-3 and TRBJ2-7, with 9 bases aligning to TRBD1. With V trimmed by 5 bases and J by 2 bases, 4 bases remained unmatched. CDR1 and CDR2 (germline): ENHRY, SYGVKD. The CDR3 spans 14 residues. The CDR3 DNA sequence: TGTGCCATCAGTTTGGACAGGGGCCCCTACGAGCAGTACTTC. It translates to CAISLDRGPYEQYF.

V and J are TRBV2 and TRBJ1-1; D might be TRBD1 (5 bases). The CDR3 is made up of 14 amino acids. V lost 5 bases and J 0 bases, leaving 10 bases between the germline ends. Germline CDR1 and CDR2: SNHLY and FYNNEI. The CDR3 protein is CASSQTELNTEAFF. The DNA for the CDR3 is TGTGCCAGCAGTCAGACAGAGTTGAACACTGAAGCTTTCTTT.

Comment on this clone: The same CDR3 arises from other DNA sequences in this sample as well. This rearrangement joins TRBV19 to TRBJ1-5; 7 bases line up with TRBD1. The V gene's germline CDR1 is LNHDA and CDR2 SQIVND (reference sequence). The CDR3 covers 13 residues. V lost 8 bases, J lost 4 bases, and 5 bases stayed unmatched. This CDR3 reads CASGDRRNQPQHF. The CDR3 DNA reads TGTGCCAGTGGGGACAGACGTAATCAGCCCCAGCATTTT.

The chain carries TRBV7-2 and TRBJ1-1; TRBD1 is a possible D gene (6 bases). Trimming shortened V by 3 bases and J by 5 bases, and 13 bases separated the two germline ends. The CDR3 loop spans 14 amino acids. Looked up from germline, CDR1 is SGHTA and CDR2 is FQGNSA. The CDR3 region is CASSLGGPWTEAFF. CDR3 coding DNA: TGTGCCAGCAGCTTGGGGGGGCCATGGACTGAAGCTTTCTTT.

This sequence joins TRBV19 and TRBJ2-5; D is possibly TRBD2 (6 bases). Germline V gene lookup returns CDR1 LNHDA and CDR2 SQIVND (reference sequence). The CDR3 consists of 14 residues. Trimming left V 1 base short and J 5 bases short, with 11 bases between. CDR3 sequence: CASSIGGVEETQYF. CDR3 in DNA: TGTGCCAGTAGTATAGGGGGGGTCGAGGAGACCCAGTACTTC.

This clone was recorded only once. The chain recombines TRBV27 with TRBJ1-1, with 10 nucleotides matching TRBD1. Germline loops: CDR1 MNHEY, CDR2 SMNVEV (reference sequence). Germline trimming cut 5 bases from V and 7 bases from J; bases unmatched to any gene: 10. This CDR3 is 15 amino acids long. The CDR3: CASSLRPTGGFEAFF. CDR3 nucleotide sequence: TGTGCCAGCAGTCTCCGACCGACAGGGGGCTTTGAAGCTTTCTTT.

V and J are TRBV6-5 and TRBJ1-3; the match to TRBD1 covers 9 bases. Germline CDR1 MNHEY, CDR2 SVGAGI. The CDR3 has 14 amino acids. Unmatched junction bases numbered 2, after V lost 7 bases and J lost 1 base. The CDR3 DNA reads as TGTGCCAGCACCGGACAGGGGTCTGGAAACACCATATATTTT. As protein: CASTGQGSGNTIYF.